The rows below give T cell receptor beta chains drawn from one sample of a study of blood T cell repertoires in COVID-19. Measured with immunoSEQ multiplex PCR; TCRdb has only the in-frame clones, and not every one. The sample holds roughly 200,000 clones, around four fifths seen once. Specimen: peripheral blood. These receptors were collected from a woman in her forties with COVID-19, enrolled during active disease. CDR3s include the opening cysteine and the closing phenylalanine or tryptophan. Each record gives: clone size, V gene, J gene, D gene, CDR3 protein, CDR3 DNA. D genes are given only for firm matches. A clone size is listed for some rows: how often the clone was seen (once, few, many), or a class if it is expanded.

NA	TRBV10-3	TRBJ1-5	NA	CAISELGGRSGNQPQHF	TGTGCCATCAGTGAGCTAGGAGGCCGGAGCGGCAATCAGCCCCAGCATTTT
NA	TRBV27	TRBJ1-1	NA	CASIPRSRQDRYHTEAFF	TGTGCCAGCATCCCCCGCTCAAGGCAGGATAGGTATCACACTGAAGCTTTCTTT
few	TRBV4-1	TRBJ2-3	NA	CASSQGRQGPDTQYF	TGCGCCAGCAGCCAAGGACGGCAGGGTCCAGATACGCAGTATTTT
NA	TRBV6-1	TRBJ2-7	TRBD1	CASSEARGQSDQGVYEQYF	TGTGCCAGCAGTGAAGCGAGGGGACAGAGCGACCAGGGGGTCTACGAGCAGTACTTC
NA	TRBV3-1/TRBV3-2	TRBJ2-7	NA	CASSSRRGRMTYEQYF	TGTGCCAGCAGCTCTAGGCGGGGGCGCATGACCTACGAGCAGTACTTC
once	TRBV5-1	TRBJ1-6	TRBD1	CASTSGQGDSPLHF	TGCGCCAGCACCTCCGGACAGGGTGATTCACCCCTCCACTTT
NA	TRBV7-6	TRBJ2-1	NA	CASSLGSSYNEQFF	TGTGCCAGCAGCTTAGGGAGCTCCTACAATGAGCAGTTCTTC
NA	TRBV18	TRBJ1-1	NA	CASSPQGSMNTEAFF	TGTGCCAGCTCACCGCAGGGATCTATGAACACTGAAGCTTTCTTT
NA	TRBV12-3/TRBV12-4	TRBJ1-2	TRBD1	CASSLVQGRGTF	TGTGCCAGCAGTTTAGTACAGGGGAGAGGGACCTTC
NA	TRBV6-4	TRBJ1-1	NA	CASRNRVGTEAFF	TGTGCCAGCCGAAACAGGGTAGGCACTGAAGCTTTCTTT
NA	TRBV11-3	TRBJ1-1	NA	CASSPGQIAEAFF	TGTGCCAGCAGCCCCGGACAGATCGCTGAAGCTTTCTTT
NA	TRBV2	TRBJ2-2	NA	CASRVKRHTGELFF	TGTGCCAGCAGGGTAAAGCGGCACACCGGGGAGCTGTTTTTT
NA	TRBV18	TRBJ1-2	NA	CASSPVPEGGSYGYTF	TGTGCCAGCTCACCAGTTCCGGAGGGAGGGAGCTATGGCTACACCTTC
NA	TRBV29-1	TRBJ2-7	TRBD1	CSIGDRAYEQYF	TGCAGCATAGGGGACAGGGCCTACGAGCAGTACTTC
NA	TRBV19	TRBJ1-5	TRBD1	CASSLGTGAFYSNQPQHF	TGTGCCAGTAGTCTCGGGACAGGGGCTTTTTATAGCAATCAGCCCCAGCATTTT
NA	TRBV3-1/TRBV3-2	TRBJ2-1	TRBD2	CASSQEDGLADPYNEQFF	TGTGCCAGCAGCCAAGAGGATGGACTAGCCGACCCCTACAATGAGCAGTTCTTC
NA	TRBV19	TRBJ1-3	NA	CASSIDAGNTIYF	TGTGCCAGTAGTATAGACGCTGGAAACACCATATATTTT
NA	TRBV6-6	TRBJ1-1	TRBD1	CASSAGTGSYTEAFF	TGTGCCAGCAGCGCCGGGACAGGGAGTTACACTGAAGCTTTCTTT
NA	TRBV7-9	TRBJ2-1	NA	CASSSPGFHEQFF	TGTGCCAGCAGCTCGCCAGGGTTTCATGAGCAGTTCTTC
NA	TRBV3-1/TRBV3-2	TRBJ2-5	NA	CASSQHQVSQETQYF	TGTGCCAGCAGCCAACACCAGGTCTCCCAAGAGACCCAGTACTTC
NA	TRBV19	TRBJ1-5	NA	CASSITGKGNQPQHF	TGTGCCAGTAGTATCACAGGGAAGGGCAATCAGCCCCAGCATTTT
NA	TRBV6-4	TRBJ2-3	NA	CASSGGITDTQYF	TGTGCCAGCAGTGGAGGGATTACAGATACGCAGTATTTT
once	TRBV6-5	TRBJ1-1	NA	CASRDIMNTEAFF	TGTGCCAGCAGGGACATTATGAACACTGAAGCTTTCTTT
NA	TRBV5-1	TRBJ2-5	TRBD2	CASSLGLADSQETQYF	TGCGCCAGCAGCTTGGGTCTAGCGGACTCACAAGAGACCCAGTACTTC
NA	TRBV12-5	TRBJ2-1	NA	CASGTQEYEQFF	TGTGCTAGTGGTACCCAGGAATACGAGCAGTTCTTC
NA	TRBV6-4	TRBJ2-5	TRBD2	CASSDRAGVQETQYF	TGTGCCAGCAGTGACCGGGCGGGGGTGCAAGAGACCCAGTACTTC
NA	TRBV27	TRBJ1-1	NA	CASSFKLMNTEAFF	TGTGCCAGCAGTTTCAAACTCATGAACACTGAAGCTTTCTTT
few	TRBV6-5	TRBJ1-3	NA	CASTSPQGLRNTIYF	TGTGCCAGCACCTCGCCACAGGGCTTAAGAAACACCATATATTTT
NA	TRBV5-1	TRBJ2-3	NA	CASSLAPADSDTQYF	TGCGCCAGCAGCTTGGCCCCAGCGGACTCAGATACGCAGTATTTT
NA	TRBV6-6	TRBJ2-3	TRBD2	CATPREVGGDTQYF	TGTGCCACCCCGCGGGAGGTGGGAGGAGATACGCAGTATTTT
few	TRBV9	TRBJ1-2	TRBD1	CASSVSGGGGYTF	TGTGCCAGCAGCGTCTCAGGGGGCGGAGGCTACACCTTC
NA	TRBV24-1	TRBJ2-2	TRBD1	CATRTGEGTGELFF	TGTGCCACCCGGACAGGGGAGGGCACCGGGGAGCTGTTTTTT
few	TRBV13	TRBJ2-7	TRBD2	CASSSRSGRAYEQYF	TGTGCCAGCAGCTCCCGTAGCGGGAGGGCCTACGAGCAGTACTTC
NA	TRBV5-4	TRBJ2-2	NA	CASSLGQPGTGELFF	TGTGCCAGCAGCTTAGGACAGCCCGGCACCGGGGAGCTGTTTTTT
few	TRBV29-1	TRBJ1-3	NA	CSARVQQVPERSVGNTIYF	TGCAGCGCAAGAGTGCAACAGGTTCCCGAAAGGTCGGTCGGAAACACCATATATTTT
NA	TRBV18	TRBJ1-1	NA	CASSPVGAQMGAFF	TGTGCCAGCTCACCCGTAGGGGCGCAAATGGGAGCTTTCTTT
NA	TRBV2	TRBJ2-7	TRBD1	CASSEVQGTLTYEQYF	TGTGCCAGCAGTGAAGTACAGGGGACCCTGACCTACGAGCAGTACTTC
NA	TRBV6-2/TRBV6-3	TRBJ1-5	TRBD1	CASSSGTGNQPQHF	TGTGCCAGCAGTTCAGGGACAGGGAATCAGCCCCAGCATTTT
NA	TRBV27	TRBJ1-4	TRBD1	CASSLVPGQNNEKLFF	TGTGCCAGCAGTTTAGTTCCGGGACAGAATAATGAAAAACTGTTTTTT
NA	TRBV19	TRBJ2-5	TRBD1	CASSLTTGQETQYF	TGTGCCAGTAGTCTCACGACAGGGCAAGAGACCCAGTACTTC
once	TRBV4-1	TRBJ1-2	NA	CASSPRASGYTF	TGCGCCAGCAGCCCCAGGGCTAGTGGCTACACCTTC
NA	TRBV11-2	TRBJ2-7	TRBD2	CASSLGTLAGATEQYF	TGTGCCAGCAGCTTAGGAACCCTAGCGGGTGCCACTGAGCAGTACTTC
NA	TRBV6-2/TRBV6-3	TRBJ2-3	TRBD1	CASSGPGQGSDTQYF	TGTGCCAGCAGTGGACCGGGACAGGGATCAGATACGCAGTATTTT
NA	TRBV9	TRBJ2-1	NA	CASSPAYNEQFF	TGTGCCAGCAGCCCCGCCTACAATGAGCAGTTCTTC
NA	TRBV7-9	TRBJ2-2	TRBD1	CASSLTRGMTTGELFF	TGTGCCAGCAGCTTGACCAGGGGGATGACGACCGGGGAGCTGTTTTTT
once	TRBV27	TRBJ2-7	TRBD1	CASSPSAGTAYEQYF	TGTGCCAGCAGTCCCTCCGCCGGGACAGCCTACGAGCAGTACTTC
NA	TRBV19	TRBJ1-5	TRBD1	CASRDRGGRNQPQHF	TGTGCCAGCCGGGACAGGGGTGGTAGGAATCAGCCCCAGCATTTT
NA	TRBV5-1	TRBJ2-1	NA	CASSLGSSSYNEQFF	TGCGCCAGCAGCTTGGGGTCCAGCTCCTACAATGAGCAGTTCTTC
once	TRBV5-4	TRBJ2-5	NA	CASSSGGQETQYF	TGTGCCAGCAGCTCCGGGGGCCAAGAGACCCAGTACTTC
NA	TRBV3-1/TRBV3-2	TRBJ2-3	TRBD2	CASRGGRAPDTQYF	TGTGCCAGCAGAGGCGGGAGGGCCCCAGATACGCAGTATTTT
NA	TRBV9	TRBJ2-7	NA	CASSSPGLSYEQYF	TGTGCCAGCAGCTCTCCAGGGTTATCCTACGAGCAGTACTTC
once	TRBV6-5	TRBJ1-5	NA	CASSATAGPQHF	TGTGCCAGCAGCGCGACAGCCGGGCCCCAGCATTTT
NA	TRBV6-6	TRBJ2-7	NA	CASSYKRTYEQYF	TGTGCCAGCAGTTACAAGAGGACCTACGAGCAGTACTTC
NA	TRBV5-3	TRBJ2-1	NA	CARSRKLEGSYNEQFF	TGTGCCAGAAGCCGTAAACTAGAAGGCTCCTACAATGAGCAGTTCTTC
NA	TRBV12-3/TRBV12-4	TRBJ2-3	NA	CAVKAGDTQYF	TGTGCCGTAAAGGCGGGGGATACGCAGTATTTT
NA	TRBV28	TRBJ1-2	NA	CASSSRSGFGVGYTF	TGTGCCAGCAGTTCTCGATCCGGGTTCGGGGTCGGCTACACCTTC